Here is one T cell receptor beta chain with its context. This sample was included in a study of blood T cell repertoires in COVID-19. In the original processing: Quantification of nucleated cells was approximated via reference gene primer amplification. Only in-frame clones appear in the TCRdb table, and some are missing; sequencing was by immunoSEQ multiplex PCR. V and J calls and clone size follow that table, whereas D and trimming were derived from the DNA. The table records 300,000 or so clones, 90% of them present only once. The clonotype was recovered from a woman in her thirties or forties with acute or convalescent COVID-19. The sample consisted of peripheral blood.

The CDR3 DNA is TGTGCCAGCTCACCGTCAGGGTGGGAGGCTGAAGCTTTCTTT. Amino acid sequence: CASSPSGWEAEAFF. The gene calls are TRBV18 and TRBJ1-1, with D possibly being TRBD1 (5 bases). The CDR3 totals 14 residues. Germline CDR1 and CDR2: KGHSH and LQKENI. V dropped 3 bases and J dropped 6 bases, with 14 bases sitting between them.